This T cell receptor beta chain was documented in a study of blood T cell repertoires in COVID-19. The length of the CDR3 is 16 residues. The germline V gene encodes CDR1 MGHRA and CDR2 YSYEKL. V shed 4 bases and J shed 5 bases, with 15 bases lying between them. Clones were read by immunoSEQ multiplex PCR, and TCRdb kept only the in-frame ones, dropping some. This sample has 83,000 or so clones, with over 70% found just once. V gene TRBV4-1 combines with J gene TRBJ1-6, with D possibly being TRBD1 (6 bases). This receptor was taken from a woman older than 75 with acute or convalescent COVID-19. Sequenced material: peripheral blood. The CDR3 here is CASSRPGQRHNSPLHF. The CDR3 nucleotides read TGCGCCAGCAGCCGGCCAGGACAGAGACATAATTCACCCCTCCACTTT.